Each of the 28 T cell receptor beta chains below was sequenced from the same sample in a study of blood T cell repertoires in COVID-19. The data were produced by immunoSEQ multiplex PCR, yet TCRdb's version contains in-frame clones alone and is incomplete. Here the sample spans some 170,000 clones, around four fifths being singletons. Source material: peripheral blood. Every receptor here comes from an older man with acute or convalescent COVID-19.

This clone has just a few counts. DNA for the CDR3: TGTGCCAGCAGTCCCCTTAGCGGGAGCTGGGGCGAGCAGTACTTC. Translating it yields CASSPLSGSWGEQYF. The V gene is TRBV27, the J gene TRBJ2-7, with TRBD2 matching 9 bases. CDR1 and CDR2 (germline): MNHEY, SMNVEV (reference sequence). Trimming at V came to 5 bases and at J to 6 bases, leaving 11 bases not matched to a gene. The CDR3 runs 15 residues.

The chain has TRBV7-9 and TRBJ1-4; 9 bases align to TRBD1. With 5 bases clipped from V and 8 bases from J, the junction kept 6 bases outside the gene matches. CDR1 is SEHNR and CDR2 is FQNEAQ in the germline V gene (reference sequence). CDR3 length: 14 residues. The CDR3 region has the DNA TGTGCCAGCAGCGGACAGGGGAGCCCCGAAAAACTGTTTTTT. Translated: CASSGQGSPEKLFF.

The CDR3 sequence is CASSVETGGPTDTQYF. The CDR3 bases are TGTGCCAGCAGCGTTGAGACGGGAGGGCCCACAGATACGCAGTATTTT. This chain links TRBV9 with TRBJ2-3, with TRBD2 matching 8 bases. V shed 2 bases and J 2 bases; nucleotides not matched to a gene: 7. The CDR3 contains 16 residues. Germline CDR1 and CDR2: SGDLS and YYNGEE.

The chain combines TRBV11-1 with TRBJ2-1, with TRBD2 matching 11 bases. CDR1 and CDR2 from the germline V gene are SGHAT and FQDESV (reference sequence). There are 16 residues in the CDR3. V shed 5 bases, J shed 8 bases, and the junction held 11 bases outside the gene matches. CDR3 coding DNA: TGTGCCAGCAGCACACGACTAGCGGGGACATCTGATGAGCAGTTCTTC. Translation gives CASSTRLAGTSDEQFF.

The chain links TRBV2 to TRBJ2-2; tentative D call: TRBD2 (6 bases). Trimming shortened V by 9 bases and J by 4 bases, and 12 bases separated the two germline ends. CDR1 is SNHLY, CDR2 FYNNEI, per germline. This CDR3 is 13 amino acids long. CDR3 in DNA: TGTGCCAGAGACGCCGGGGGCACCGGGGAGCTGTTTTTT. It translates to CARDAGGTGELFF.

This sequence joins TRBV6-2 or TRBV6-3 and TRBJ1-1; 8 bases fit TRBD1. With 6 bases clipped from V and 6 bases from J, the junction kept 6 bases outside the gene matches. The CDR3 consists of 13 residues. Germline V CDR1 and CDR2: MNHEY, SVGEGT. The CDR3 sequence: CASSPGGWAEAFF. The DNA for the CDR3 is TGTGCCAGCAGCCCAGGGGGCTGGGCTGAAGCTTTCTTT.

The chain links TRBV10-1 to TRBJ1-6; no reliable D call. V was shortened by 2 bases and J by 7 bases, with 6 bases between the two germline ends. The CDR3 is 13 amino acids. The V gene's germline CDR1 is WNHNN and CDR2 SYGVQD (reference sequence). CDR3 DNA sequence: TGCGCCAGCAGTGAGAAGAGGAATTCACCCCTCCACTTT. Residues: CASSEKRNSPLHF.

The chain carries TRBV28 and TRBJ2-3; TRBD2 matches at 7 bases. V shed 6 bases and J 6 bases; nucleotides not matched to a gene: 9. The V gene's germline CDR1 is MDHEN and CDR2 SYDVKM. The CDR3 contains 14 residues. The CDR3 loop reads CASSRTVGGDTQYF. CDR3 nucleotides: TGTGCCAGCAGCCGTACCGTGGGGGGGGATACGCAGTATTTT. Supplemented by reference TRBV28 and TRBJ2-3, the full variable domain reads DVKVTQSSRYLVKRTGEKVFLECVQDMDHENMFWYRQDPGLGLRLIYFSYDVKMKEKGDIPEGYSVSREKKERFSLILESASTNQTSMYLCASSRTVGGDTQYFGPGTRLTVL.

This clone was seen only a few times. The V gene is TRBV2, the J gene TRBJ1-6, with 7 bases aligning to TRBD1. The trim removed 6 bases at V and 3 bases at J, leaving 11 bases unmatched. The CDR3 runs to 17 residues. Germline CDR1 is SNHLY and CDR2 is FYNNEI. The CDR3 sequence: CASSSDTGALYNSPLHF. In DNA form, the CDR3 reads TGTGCCAGCAGCTCGGACACAGGGGCCCTCTATAATTCACCCCTCCACTTT.

This chain uses TRBV12-3 or TRBV12-4 with TRBJ1-2, with no clear D. The CDR3 totals 12 residues. V was trimmed by 3 bases and J by 5 bases, leaving 7 bases between them. This CDR3 is CASSLRTYGYTF. CDR3 coding DNA: TGTGCCAGCAGTTTGAGAACTTATGGCTACACCTTC.

The CDR3 bases are TGTGCCAGCTCACTTTCCGGTCCTGAAGCTTTCTTT. It encodes CASSLSGPEAFF. The V and J genes are TRBV18 and TRBJ1-1, with no clear D. Trimming removed 4 bases from V and 6 bases from J, with 9 bases in between. This CDR3 has 12 residues. Per germline, CDR1 KGHSH and CDR2 LQKENI.

The table lists this clone with a count of one. The V call is TRBV6-5, the J call TRBJ1-5; possibly TRBD1 for D (6 bases). The germline V gene encodes CDR1 MNHEY and CDR2 SVGAGI. The ends were cut back, 6 bases at V and 3 bases at J, with 12 bases in the middle. The CDR3 runs to 14 residues. The CDR3 region is CASRPGGPNQPQHF. In DNA form, the CDR3 reads TGTGCCAGCAGACCGGGGGGGCCCAATCAGCCCCAGCATTTT.

This clone was observed a few times. In DNA form, the CDR3 reads TGTGCCAGCGGACCGGGACAGGGTGAAGAGACCCAGTACTTC. This translates into CASGPGQGEETQYF. The genes are TRBV2 and TRBJ2-5, with 9 bases fitting TRBD1. Per germline, CDR1 SNHLY and CDR2 FYNNEI. V dropped 8 bases and J dropped 3; count of bases not matched to a gene: 7. This CDR3 comprises 14 residues.

The chain uses TRBV18 and TRBJ1-5; D is perhaps TRBD1 (5 bases). Germline CDR1 KGHSH, CDR2 LQKENI. This CDR3 has 13 residues. Between the trimmed V and J ends, which lost 2 bases and 5 bases, there was a span of 7 bases. In DNA form, the CDR3 reads TGTGCCAGCTCACCATGGGGCGATCAGCCCCAGCATTTT. Translated, it gives CASSPWGDQPQHF.

The chain carries TRBV7-9 and TRBJ1-1, with D perhaps TRBD1 (5 bases). This CDR3 region has 14 residues. The ends were cut back, 6 bases at V and 1 base at J, with 12 bases in the middle. Germline assignment: CDR1 SEHNR and CDR2 FQNEAQ (reference sequence). CDR3 coding DNA: TGTGCCAGCAGATTACACCAGGGGAACACTGAAGCTTTCTTT. It translates to CASRLHQGNTEAFF.

This clone was recorded many times. The J gene is TRBJ1-4, the V gene TRBV2, with unresolved D. Germline CDR1 is SNHLY and CDR2 is FYNNEI. The CDR3 has 14 amino acids. V lost 6 bases and J lost 8, with 16 bases in between. CDR3: CASRLTFSREKLFF. As DNA, the CDR3 is TGTGCCAGCAGGCTGACATTTTCCAGGGAAAAACTGTTTTTT.

The rearrangement uses TRBV20-1 and TRBJ1-6, with 8 bases that match TRBD1. The trim removed 3 bases at V and 8 bases at J, leaving 9 bases unmatched. Germline CDR1 DFQATT, CDR2 SNEGSKA (reference sequence). The CDR3 sequence is 15 residues long. The CDR3 DNA is TGCAGTGCTAGTACCGGGACAGGCGTATATTCACCCCTCCACTTT. Translating gives CSASTGTGVYSPLHF.

This clone was detected only once. This sequence joins TRBV19 and TRBJ2-7, with 8 bases lining up with TRBD2. CDR1 and CDR2 (germline): LNHDA, SQIVND (reference sequence). V lost 7 bases and J lost 7; bases outside the gene matches: 12. This CDR3 comprises 14 residues. In nucleotides, the CDR3 is TGTGCCAGTACCCGAGCGGGGGCCCAGGGGGAGCAGTACTTC. As protein: CASTRAGAQGEQYF.

The J gene is TRBJ2-5, the V gene TRBV12-5; no reliable D call. V lost 2 bases, J lost 5 bases, and 9 bases lay in between. This CDR3 region has 13 residues. Germline values: CDR1 LGHNT, CDR2 FRNRAP. CDR3 sequence (DNA): TGTGCTAGTGGTTTGTTAGAGTTGGAGACCCAGTACTTC. Protein: CASGLLELETQYF.

A few counts support this clone. The V call is TRBV5-6, the J call TRBJ1-2, with D possibly being TRBD1 (6 bases). Germline assignment: CDR1 SGHDT and CDR2 YYEEEE. The CDR3 runs to 14 residues. V gave up 4 bases and J gave up 1 base, with 11 bases separating them. The CDR3 region is CASSPDSLNYGYTF. CDR3 DNA sequence: TGTGCCAGCAGCCCGGACAGCCTTAACTATGGCTACACCTTC.

This clone was seen once. The V call is TRBV5-8, the J call TRBJ2-3; 10 bases line up with TRBD1. The V segment lost 4 bases and the J segment 7 bases; nucleotides outside the gene matches: 9. The CDR3 is made up of 15 amino acids. CDR1 and CDR2 from the germline V gene are SGHTS and YDEGEE. This CDR3 is CASSLGTGDSNTQYF. The CDR3 DNA reads as TGTGCCAGCAGCCTCGGGACAGGGGATTCAAATACGCAGTATTTT.

This chain connects TRBV5-1 to TRBJ1-1; 8 nucleotides agree with TRBD1. The J segment lost 2 bases and the V segment lost 4 bases, leaving 7 bases of the junction unmatched. Germline V gene data show CDR1 as SGHRS and CDR2 as YFSETQ. This CDR3 spans 15 amino acids. The DNA of the CDR3 is TGCGCCAGCAGCACCCCGACAGGGGAAAACACTGAAGCTTTCTTT. It encodes CASSTPTGENTEAFF.

The chain links TRBV11-1 to TRBJ2-5; 10 positions match TRBD1. The V and J ends lost 4 bases and 5 bases, in that order; junction bases with no gene match: 10. CDR1 and CDR2 (germline): SGHAT, FQDESV (reference sequence). The CDR3 has 16 residues. The CDR3 sequence is CASSSQGQGVGETQYF. Here the CDR3 DNA reads TGTGCCAGCAGCTCACAAGGACAGGGGGTAGGGGAGACCCAGTACTTC.

CDR3 residues: CASSLGGDQPQHF. In DNA form, the CDR3 reads TGTGCCAGCAGCTTGGGAGGGGATCAGCCCCAGCATTTT. The rearrangement links TRBV7-8 to TRBJ1-5, with TRBD1 as a possible D gene (5 bases). Deletions cut 3 bases from V and 5 bases from J, with 8 bases between. The V gene's germline CDR1 is SGHVS and CDR2 FQNEAQ. This CDR3 is built from 13 residues.

V is TRBV6-2 or TRBV6-3 and J is TRBJ2-5; D unresolved. CDR1 is MNHEY, CDR2 SVGEGT, per germline. Deletions cut 5 bases from V and 5 bases from J, with 9 bases between. The CDR3 length is 12 residues. The CDR3 sequence is CASSGPRETQYF. DNA for the CDR3: TGTGCCAGCAGTGGTCCCCGGGAGACCCAGTACTTC.

V is TRBV19 and J is TRBJ2-7; the match to TRBD1 covers 7 bases. CDR3 size: 17 residues. After removal of 2 bases from V and 2 bases from J, the junction contained 12 bases not matched to a gene. Germline-derived CDR1 and CDR2 are LNHDA and SQIVND (reference sequence). This CDR3 is CASSIWPRGTVTYEQYF. The CDR3 DNA is TGTGCCAGTAGTATATGGCCCAGGGGGACGGTTACCTACGAGCAGTACTTC.

This clone showed up just a few times. This chain connects TRBV27 to TRBJ2-1; D unresolved. This CDR3 has 12 residues. V was trimmed by 8 bases and J by 2 bases, leaving 7 bases between them. Per the germline V gene, CDR1 is MNHEY and CDR2 is SMNVEV (reference sequence). The CDR3 region is CASHKTYNEQFF. The CDR3 DNA sequence: TGTGCCAGCCACAAGACCTACAATGAGCAGTTCTTC.

The CDR3 region has the DNA TGCGCCAGCAGTGGTCTGGGACAGGAATATGGCTACACCTTC. The encoded protein is CASSGLGQEYGYTF. The chain joins TRBV10-1 to TRBJ1-2; the match to TRBD1 covers 8 bases. This CDR3 spans 14 amino acids. The V segment lost 4 bases and the J segment 5 bases; nucleotides outside the gene matches: 6. Germline V gives CDR1 WNHNN, CDR2 SYGVQD (reference sequence).